This T cell receptor beta chain was profiled in a study of T cell responses to AZD1222 COVID-19 vaccine. Assay used: immunoSEQ multiplex PCR; TCRdb lists only in-frame clones, some missing. The sample contains about 180,000 clones, around 88% of which appear only once. The study, taken as a whole, reports: Reportedly, nearly half of unique spike TCRs recognized epitopes outside B.1.351/B.1.1.7 mutations. White British donors predominated, females outnumbered males, and clonal diversity was possibly underestimated.

Per the germline V gene, CDR1 is LNHDA and CDR2 is SQIVND (reference sequence). The CDR3 runs 16 residues. The trim removed 4 bases at V and 1 base at J, leaving 8 bases unmatched. As concerns this clone: Its antigen is unknown.

The J gene is TRBJ2-3, the V gene TRBV19, with 7 positions matching TRBD2. The sequence derives from an adult in good health. Sample: peripheral blood, taken on day 0 of AZD1222 vaccination. CDR3 sequence: CASSTSGASRTDTQYF. The CDR3 coding sequence is TGTGCCAGTAGTACCAGCGGGGCCTCCCGCACAGATACGCAGTATTTT.